The sequence of this TCR beta chain was determined in a study of cytomegalovirus exposure and HLA in healthy donors. Whole-study findings and limits: There were several of the most significant clusters that appeared linked to common viral pathogens in a later analysis.

The PCR employed 60 Vbeta primers together with 13 Jbeta primers. The data were produced by immunoSEQ multiplex PCR, yet TCRdb's version contains in-frame clones alone and is incomplete. The table shows 80,000 to 100,000 clones, with around 68% occurring only once. As for this clone: Its matching antigen is unknown.

Germline values: CDR1 SGHTA, CDR2 FQGNSA. This CDR3 contains 15 residues. V was pared by 0 bases and J by 5 bases, with 13 bases between. The J gene is TRBJ2-5, the V gene TRBV7-2; possible D gene TRBD1, 6 bases. The sample comprised PBMCs. This TCR derives from a woman aged 40 to 50 in good health and CMV-seropositive. CDR3 sequence reads: CASSLAAQGVETQYF. DNA of the CDR3: TGTGCCAGCAGCTTAGCTGCACAGGGAGTCGAGACCCAGTACTTC.